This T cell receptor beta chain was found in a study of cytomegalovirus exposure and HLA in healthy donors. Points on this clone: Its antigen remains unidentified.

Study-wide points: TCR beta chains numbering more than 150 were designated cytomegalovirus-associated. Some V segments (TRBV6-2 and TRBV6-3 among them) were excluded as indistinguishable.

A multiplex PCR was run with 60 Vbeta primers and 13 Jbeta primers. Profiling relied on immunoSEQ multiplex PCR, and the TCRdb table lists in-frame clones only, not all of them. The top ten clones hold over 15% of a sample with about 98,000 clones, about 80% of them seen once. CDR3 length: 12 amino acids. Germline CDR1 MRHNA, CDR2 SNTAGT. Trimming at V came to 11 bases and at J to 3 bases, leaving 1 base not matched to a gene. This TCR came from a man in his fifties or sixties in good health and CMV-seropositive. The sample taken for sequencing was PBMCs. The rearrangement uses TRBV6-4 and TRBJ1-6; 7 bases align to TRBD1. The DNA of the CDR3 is TGTGCCCGACAGGGCTATAATTCACCCCTCCACTTT. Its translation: CARQGYNSPLHF.